The sample holds a few counts of the clone carrying this T cell receptor (beta chain). What it recognizes is unknown. A sample-barcoded 5' primer and a J-beta primer mix were used in a second PCR of roughly 6 to 11 cycles. TCRdb re-analysed the 5' RACE reads in MiXCR, keeping a single row per CDR3 protein. Among 660,000 or so distinct CDR3 sequences listed, 45% to 65% were seen once. This sample stems from a study of blood T cells in healthy people across ages. The CDR3 loop spans 14 amino acids. Trimming shortened V by 6 bases and J by 5 bases, and 17 bases separated the two germline ends. Study-level points and caveats: Both higher diversity and more naive CD4+ cells marked long-lived donors when set against aged donors. Diversity was estimated from one million T cells, and these estimates were considered underestimates.

J is TRBJ2-7 and V is TRBV12-3 or TRBV12-4, with D perhaps matching TRBD1 or TRBD2 (5 bases each). This clonotype was sampled from a man between 60 and 75 years old in good health. The sample taken for sequencing was blood. As DNA, the CDR3 is TGTGCCAGCAGGACCGGGACCTGGGCCCACGAGCAGTACTTC. Amino acids: CASRTGTWAHEQYF.